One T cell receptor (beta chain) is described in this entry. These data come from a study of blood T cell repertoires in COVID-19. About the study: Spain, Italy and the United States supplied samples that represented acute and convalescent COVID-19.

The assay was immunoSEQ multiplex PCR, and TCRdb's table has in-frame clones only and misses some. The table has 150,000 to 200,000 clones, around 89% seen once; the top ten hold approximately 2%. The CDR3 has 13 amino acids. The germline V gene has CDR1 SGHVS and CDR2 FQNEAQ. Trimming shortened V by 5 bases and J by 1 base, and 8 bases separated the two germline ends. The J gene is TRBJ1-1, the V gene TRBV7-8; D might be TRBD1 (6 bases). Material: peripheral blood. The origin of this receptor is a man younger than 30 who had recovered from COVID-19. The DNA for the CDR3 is TGTGCCAGCAGCGCGGACAGGAACACTGAAGCTTTCTTT. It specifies CASSADRNTEAFF. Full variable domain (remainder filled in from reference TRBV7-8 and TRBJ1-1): GAGVSQSPRYKVAKRGQDVALRCDPISGHVSLFWYQQALGQGPEFLTYFQNEAQLDKSGLPSDRFFAERPEGSVSTLKIQRTQQEDSAVYLCASSADRNTEAFFGQGTRLTVV.